Listed here are 21 T cell receptor beta chains from one sample, sequenced in a study of cytomegalovirus exposure and HLA in healthy donors. Use of 60 Vbeta and 13 Jbeta primers characterized the PCR. Only in-frame clones appear in the TCRdb table, and some are missing; sequencing was by immunoSEQ multiplex PCR. The sample records approximately 180,000 clones, about 80% being singletons. Sequenced material: PBMCs. The source of these receptors is a man aged 30 to 45 in good health and CMV-seropositive.

This chain connects TRBV29-1 to TRBJ2-5, with D possibly TRBD2 on 6 matching bases. Trimming took 6 bases from V and 3 from J, leaving 8 bases between them. The V gene's germline CDR1 is SQVTM and CDR2 ANQGSEA. The CDR3 loop spans 11 amino acids. The CDR3 DNA reads TGCAGCGTGGAGGGAGAAGAGACCCAGTACTTC. This encodes CSVEGEETQYF.

J is TRBJ2-7 and V is TRBV4-1, with 7 bases lining up with TRBD1. The CDR3 has 16 residues. After removal of 4 bases from V and 0 bases from J, the junction contained 9 bases not matched to a gene. Germline assignment: CDR1 MGHRA and CDR2 YSYEKL. CDR3 nucleotide sequence: TGCGCCAGCAGCCGCAATCAGGACAGGAGCTCCTACGAGCAGTACTTC. As protein: CASSRNQDRSSYEQYF.

The chain is built from TRBV18 and TRBJ2-3; D might be TRBD1 (6 bases). Germline values: CDR1 KGHSH, CDR2 LQKENI. This CDR3 contains 16 residues. Trimming shortened V by 3 bases and J by 3 bases, and 16 bases separated the two germline ends. CDR3 sequence (DNA): TGTGCCAGCTCACCGCGCCGACAGGTAGATACAGATACGCAGTATTTT. It codes for CASSPRRQVDTDTQYF.

V gene TRBV5-1 combines with J gene TRBJ2-5; weak D call: TRBD2 (5 bases). The V gene lost 9 bases and the J gene lost 3 bases, with 15 bases spanning the gap. This CDR3 is 13 amino acids long. Germline CDR1 is SGHRS and CDR2 is YFSETQ. CDR3 in amino acids: CANLSSRKETQYF. The CDR3 DNA follows: TGCGCCAACCTGTCTAGCCGTAAAGAGACCCAGTACTTC.

This chain connects TRBV7-9 to TRBJ2-7; D is perhaps TRBD1 (6 bases). In germline, CDR1 is SEHNR, CDR2 FQNEAQ (reference sequence). The CDR3 extends over 14 amino acids. V lost 5 bases and J 2 bases, leaving 13 bases between the germline ends. The CDR3 coding sequence is TGTGCCAGCAGCGCCGGAGACAGGCCCTACGAGCAGTACTTC. Translating it yields CASSAGDRPYEQYF.

The rearrangement links TRBV19 to TRBJ2-1; 10 bases align to TRBD1. The CDR3 length is 16 residues. The trim removed 5 bases at V and 6 bases at J, leaving 10 bases unmatched. From germline, CDR1 is LNHDA and CDR2 SQIVND (reference sequence). CDR3 protein: CASSSPGGQGPNEQFF. The CDR3, as DNA: TGTGCCAGTAGTTCACCGGGGGGACAGGGGCCCAATGAGCAGTTCTTC. The full variable domain, rest sourced from reference TRBV19 and TRBJ2-1, is DGGITQSPKYLFRKEGQNVTLSCEQNLNHDAMYWYRQDPGQGLRLIYYSQIVNDFQKGDIAEGYSVSREKKESFPLTVTSAQKNPTAFYLCASSSPGGQGPNEQFFGPGTRLTVL.

The rearrangement links TRBV4-2 to TRBJ2-3; 7 bases agree with TRBD2. Germline V CDR1 and CDR2: LGHNA, YNFKEQ. Losses at the gene ends were 6 bases for V and 0 bases for J; bases not matched to a gene: 6. The CDR3 is made up of 15 amino acids. The CDR3 DNA is TGTGCCAGCAGGGGAGCGGGGCGGAGCACAGATACGCAGTATTTT. This translates into CASRGAGRSTDTQYF.

This clone rates as medium-sized. The chain uses TRBV6-4 and TRBJ2-7, with TRBD2 matching 9 bases. With 5 bases clipped from V and 7 bases from J, the junction kept 9 bases outside the gene matches. Germline values: CDR1 MRHNA, CDR2 SNTAGT. This CDR3 has 14 residues. CDR3 loop: CASSRTSETGEQYF. The CDR3 nucleotides read TGTGCCAGCAGTCGGACTAGCGAGACGGGGGAGCAGTACTTC.

The V gene is TRBV28, the J gene TRBJ1-1, with D maybe TRBD1 (6 bases). Per germline, CDR1 MDHEN and CDR2 SYDVKM. The CDR3 contains 13 residues. The V end was cut by 6 bases, the J end by 4 bases, with 12 bases between. CDR3: CASSERGGTEAFF. CDR3 nucleotide sequence: TGTGCCAGCAGCGAAAGGGGGGGCACTGAAGCTTTCTTT.

This clone ranks as medium-sized. V gene TRBV9 combines with J gene TRBJ2-1; perhaps TRBD2 as D (5 bases). Germline V lookup: CDR1 SGDLS, CDR2 YYNGEE. Trimming cost V 0 bases and J 6 bases, with 7 bases left between them. The CDR3 has 13 amino acids. DNA of the CDR3: TGTGCCAGCAGCGTAGCTACTAGCAATGAGCAGTTCTTC. It specifies CASSVATSNEQFF.

This clone was observed a few times. J is TRBJ1-4 and V is TRBV6-1, with 7 bases fitting TRBD1. V was pared by 6 bases and J by 4 bases, with 8 bases of the junction left unmatched. Germline CDR1 is MNHNS and CDR2 is SASEGT. This CDR3 has 15 amino acids. CDR3 sequence reads: CASRDPGQINEKLFF. As DNA, the CDR3 is TGTGCCAGCAGAGACCCGGGACAGATTAATGAAAAACTGTTTTTT.

The genes are TRBV27 and TRBJ2-1, with 7 bases matching TRBD2. The CDR3 sequence is 15 residues long. V shed 2 bases, J shed 7 bases, and the junction held 8 bases outside the gene matches. CDR1 MNHEY and CDR2 SMNVEV come from the germline V gene (reference sequence). The DNA for the CDR3 is TGTGCCAGCAGTTTAGCGGGGAGGGCCCTAAATGAGCAGTTCTTC. Its protein product is CASSLAGRALNEQFF.

The chain joins TRBV19 to TRBJ2-2; 8 nucleotides agree with TRBD1. V lost 6 bases to trimming and J lost 0 bases; unmatched junction nucleotides: 9. The CDR3 is 17 amino acids. Per germline, CDR1 LNHDA and CDR2 SQIVND (reference sequence). CDR3: CASSLPGQAANTGELFF. The CDR3 DNA reads TGTGCCAGTAGCTTACCGGGACAGGCCGCGAACACCGGGGAGCTGTTTTTT.

The chain employs TRBV7-9 and TRBJ2-1; D not certain. V was pared by 1 base and J by 5 bases, with 6 bases between. The CDR3 extends over 13 amino acids. Germline CDR1 and CDR2: SEHNR and FQNEAQ (reference sequence). The CDR3 bases are TGTGCCAGCAGCTTAGTCACACACAATGAGCAGTTCTTC. Its protein is CASSLVTHNEQFF.

This clone turned up a few times. The V and J genes are TRBV5-5 and TRBJ2-3; TRBD1 agrees at 9 bases. The J segment lost 6 bases and the V segment lost 3 bases, leaving 8 bases of the junction unmatched. There are 15 residues in the CDR3. Per the germline V gene, CDR1 is SGHKS and CDR2 is YYEKEE (reference sequence). In DNA, the CDR3 is TGTGCCAGCAGCTCCACCGGGACAGGGCGTGATACGCAGTATTTT. This gives the protein CASSSTGTGRDTQYF.

The chain is built from TRBV19 and TRBJ2-3, with D possibly matching TRBD1 (6 bases). Germline CDR1 LNHDA, CDR2 SQIVND (reference sequence). V lost 6 bases and J lost 2, with 15 bases in between. This CDR3 comprises 15 residues. CDR3 nucleotide sequence: TGTGCCAGTAGGGAGACAGGCACCCTCACAGATACGCAGTATTTT. Translated, it gives CASRETGTLTDTQYF.

The CDR3 is CASSVGRYEQYF. In nucleotides, the CDR3 is TGTGCCAGCAGCGTGGGCCGATACGAGCAGTACTTC. The chain couples TRBV7-8 to TRBJ2-5; no firm D call. The J call is doubtful: the DNA matches TRBJ2-7 better. This CDR3 is built from 12 residues. Germline V gives CDR1 SGHVS, CDR2 FQNEAQ.

V gene TRBV28 combines with J gene TRBJ2-2; a possible D gene is TRBD1 (5 bases). Germline V lookup: CDR1 MDHEN, CDR2 SYDVKM. V was trimmed by 1 base and J by 5 bases, leaving 8 bases between them. The CDR3 has 14 residues. The CDR3 nucleotides are TGTGCCAGCAGTTTATTGCAGGGAACCGGGGAGCTGTTTTTT. Its protein is CASSLLQGTGELFF. Full variable domain (rest looked up from reference TRBV28 and TRBJ2-2): DVKVTQSSRYLVKRTGEKVFLECVQDMDHENMFWYRQDPGLGLRLIYFSYDVKMKEKGDIPEGYSVSREKKERFSLILESASTNQTSMYLCASSLLQGTGELFFGEGSRLTVL.

This clone was seen only a few times. J is TRBJ1-5 and V is TRBV6-5, with 7 positions matching TRBD1. Germline assignment: CDR1 MNHEY and CDR2 SVGAGI. With 5 bases clipped from V and 2 bases from J, the junction kept 3 bases outside the gene matches. The CDR3 is 14 amino acids. In DNA, the CDR3 is TGTGCCAGCAGTGCCGGACAGGGCAATCAGCCCCAGCATTTT. Its protein product is CASSAGQGNQPQHF.

This clone was observed once. The J gene is TRBJ2-7, the V gene TRBV7-8; D possibly corresponds to TRBD1 (5 bases). The CDR3 extends over 14 amino acids. CDR1 and CDR2 (germline): SGHVS, FQNEAQ. Trimming shortened V by 1 base and J by 2 bases, and 9 bases separated the two germline ends. The CDR3 protein is CASSLVGATYEQYF. The CDR3 DNA follows: TGTGCCAGCAGCTTAGTAGGGGCGACCTACGAGCAGTACTTC.

This clone was observed a single time. This chain connects TRBV5-1 to TRBJ2-5, with TRBD1 matching over 7 bases. The germline V gene has CDR1 SGHRS and CDR2 YFSETQ. CDR3 length: 14 residues. J was trimmed by 5 bases and V by 4 bases; bases with no gene match: 8. The CDR3 sequence: CASSARTGQETQYF. The CDR3 DNA is TGCGCCAGCAGCGCTCGGACAGGCCAGGAGACCCAGTACTTC.